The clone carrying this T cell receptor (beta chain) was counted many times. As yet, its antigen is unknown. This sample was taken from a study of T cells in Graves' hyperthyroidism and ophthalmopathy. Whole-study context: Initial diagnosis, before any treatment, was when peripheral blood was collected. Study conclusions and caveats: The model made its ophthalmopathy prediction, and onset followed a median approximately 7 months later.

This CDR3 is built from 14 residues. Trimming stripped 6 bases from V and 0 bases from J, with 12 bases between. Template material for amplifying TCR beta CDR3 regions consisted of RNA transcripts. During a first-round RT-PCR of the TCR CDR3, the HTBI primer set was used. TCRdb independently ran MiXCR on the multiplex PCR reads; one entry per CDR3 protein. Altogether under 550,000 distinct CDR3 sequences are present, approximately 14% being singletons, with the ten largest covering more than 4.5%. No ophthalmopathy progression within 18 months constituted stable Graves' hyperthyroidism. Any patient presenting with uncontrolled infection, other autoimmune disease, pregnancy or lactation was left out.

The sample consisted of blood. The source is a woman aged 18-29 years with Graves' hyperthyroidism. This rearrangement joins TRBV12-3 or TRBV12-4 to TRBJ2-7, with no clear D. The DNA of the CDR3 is TGTGCCAGCAGCCGGCAGGAGAGCTCCTACGAGCAGTACTTC. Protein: CASSRQESSYEQYF.